The source of this TCR beta chain is a study of radiation and T cells in renal cell carcinoma. Time point: blood 2 weeks post-SBRT. Treatment meaning: 15 Gy SBRT to primary tumor, nephrectomy 4 weeks later. Serial blood draws occurred at baseline and 2 and 4 weeks post-SBRT. Notes on the study in general: No pretreatment tumor biopsies were available for baseline clonotypes. In blood, top tumor clones expanded by 2 weeks, shrinking by 4.

From germline, CDR1 is MGHRA and CDR2 YSYEKL. The CDR3 runs to 12 residues. V shed 3 bases and J shed 12 bases, with 14 bases lying between them. Sequencing used immunoSEQ multiplex PCR; TCRdb keeps in-frame clones, though not all of them. The sample has about 150,000 clones, roughly 90% seen once. This clone turned up a few times. Its antigen is unidentified. This clonotype was obtained from a woman aged 45-60 years with renal cell carcinoma. The J gene is TRBJ1-2, the V gene TRBV4-1, with a possible D match to TRBD1 (6 bases). The source material was blood, sampled from a patient whose treatment included radiotherapy and nephrectomy. The chain's CDR3 is CASSQGTPDHTF. DNA for the CDR3: TGCGCCAGCAGCCAGGGGACACCGGACCACACCTTC.